The next 3 T cell receptor beta chains were all read from a single sample in a study of regulatory T cells in long-lasting Graves disease. Specified time point: persistent/refractory GD, antithyroid drugs over 5 years with positive TRAb. After RNA was extracted from PBMCs, the TCR library was made from it. According to the study, TCR beta libraries were built with iRepertoire HTBI primers and CDR3-region Arm-PCR. MiXCR was run by TCRdb on the multiplex PCR reads, yielding one entry per CDR3 protein. In the table there are 600,000 to 850,000 distinct CDR3 sequences, about 32% of which are singletons. The sample here was peripheral blood mononuclear cells (PBMCs), taken when the disease was refractory, from a patient treated with antithyroid drugs. These receptors originate from a female donor with Graves disease.

This clonotype showed up just once. The chain recombines TRBV5-1 with TRBJ1-1; D is undetermined. V was clipped by 0 bases and J by 0 bases, with 9 bases between them. CDR1 is SGHRS, CDR2 YFSETQ, per germline. The CDR3 is made up of 15 amino acids. The CDR3 nucleotides are TGCGCCAGCAGCTTGGAGGCCACAATGAACACTGAAGCTTTCTTT. Amino acids: CASSLEATMNTEAFF.

This clonotype was observed many times. This rearrangement joins TRBV27 to TRBJ1-1; D may be TRBD1 (5 bases). CDR1 MNHEY and CDR2 SMNVEV come from the germline V gene (reference sequence). The CDR3 sequence is 13 residues long. V was cut by 2 bases and J by 5 bases, with 9 bases left in between. In DNA form, the CDR3 reads TGTGCCAGCAGTTTAGCAGGGTGGACTGAAGCTTTCTTT. Protein sequence: CASSLAGWTEAFF.

The table lists this clonotype with many counts. The genes are TRBV10-1 and TRBJ2-7; perhaps TRBD1 as D (7 bases). Looked up from germline, CDR1 is WNHNN and CDR2 is SYGVQD (reference sequence). The V gene lost 0 bases and the J gene lost 5 bases, with 11 bases spanning the gap. This CDR3 comprises 14 residues. The CDR3 loop is CASSESQGGNEQYF. The CDR3 DNA sequence: TGCGCCAGCAGTGAGTCCCAGGGGGGCAACGAGCAGTACTTC.